Here is one T cell receptor beta chain with its context. The sample is drawn from a study of control samples from healthy donors and cancer patients. Sequencing was performed with immunoSEQ multiplex PCR; in TCRdb, only in-frame clones are kept and a portion is missing. The table has 100,000 to 150,000 clones, under 90% seen once. This CDR3 is 14 amino acids long. The ends were cut back, 5 bases at V and 2 bases at J, with 10 bases in the middle. The germline V gene has CDR1 SGHTA and CDR2 FQGTGA. The genes are TRBV7-3 and TRBJ2-1; possibly TRBD2 for D (6 bases). The receptor's source is a man in his fifties with head and neck cancer. Input material: PBMCs. The CDR3 loop is CASSPSGPYNEQFF. CDR3 coding DNA: TGTGCCAGCAGCCCGAGCGGGCCCTACAATGAGCAGTTCTTC.